This T cell receptor (beta chain) was recorded in a study of blood T cell repertoires in COVID-19. Overall study context: There were acute and convalescent COVID-19 samples, and they came from the United States, Italy and Spain.

Methods used by the authors: Amplifying reference gene primers gave estimates of nucleated cell counts. Sequencing used immunoSEQ multiplex PCR; TCRdb keeps in-frame clones, though not all of them. The DNA gave D and trimming, while V, J and clone size come from that table. Here the sample spans about 290,000 clones, 89% being singletons. Trimming left V 9 bases short and J 7 bases short, with 22 bases between. The V gene's germline CDR1 is SNHLY and CDR2 FYNNEI. The CDR3 has 15 residues. The Seattle site enrolled patients during active infection and followed them longitudinally. The rearrangement joins TRBV2 to TRBJ1-5; unclear D gene. The receptor was derived from a woman aged 25 to 39 with COVID-19, enrolled during active disease. The sample was peripheral blood. CDR3 loop: CARNLGQGSIQPQHF. The CDR3 nucleotides read TGTGCCAGGAATCTTGGGCAAGGTTCAATCCAGCCCCAGCATTTT.